The clone carrying this TCR beta chain was found a few times. Its antigen is not known. This may be a read error, as it is one base from a much larger clone. This sample is part of a study of regulatory T cells in long-lasting Graves disease. Study background: Graves' patients who were just diagnosed had used antithyroid drugs for under 3 months.

Arm-PCR of CDR3 regions with iRepertoire HTBI primers generated TCR beta libraries. TCRdb processed the multiplex PCR reads anew with MiXCR; each CDR3 protein has one entry. The table includes over 500,000 distinct CDR3 sequences, about 16% detected once. Trimming took 3 bases from V and 4 from J; bases not matched to a gene: 5. The CDR3 contains 15 residues. CDR1 and CDR2 from the germline V gene are SGHAT and FQNNGV. Time point noted: newly diagnosed GD, antithyroid drugs for less than 3 months. Generation of the TCR library employed RNA extracted from PBMCs. Study-level findings and limits: Newly diagnosed patients shared about a thousand public clonotypes; persistent patients shared approximately 2,700.

This same sample was also part of a study on T cells in Graves' hyperthyroidism and ophthalmopathy. Per that study: The study left out patients who had uncontrolled infection, other autoimmune disease, pregnancy or lactation.

The chain couples TRBV11-2 to TRBJ2-3; 9 bases fit TRBD2. This TCR was recovered from a man in his late teens or twenties with Graves disease. The sequences come from peripheral blood mononuclear cells (PBMCs), collected at new diagnosis, from a patient treated with antithyroid drugs. This CDR3 reads CASSLGGGVADTQYF. Written as DNA, the CDR3 is TGTGCCAGCAGCTTGGGCGGGGGGGTCGCAGATACGCAGTATTTT.